These 8 T cell receptor beta chains were all obtained from the same sample, sequenced in a study of blood T cell repertoires in COVID-19. Profiling relied on immunoSEQ multiplex PCR, and the TCRdb table lists in-frame clones only, not all of them. The sample shows 200,000 to 250,000 clones, 89% of them seen only once. Sequences were obtained from peripheral blood. These receptors originate from a woman between 40 and 55 years old with acute or convalescent COVID-19.

V gene TRBV19 combines with J gene TRBJ1-1, with 10 bases aligning to TRBD1. Germline V gene sequence: CDR1 LNHDA, CDR2 SQIVND (reference sequence). CDR3 length equals 16 residues. J lost 0 bases, V lost 6 bases, and 7 bases had no gene match. The chain's CDR3 is CASSDGQGVLNTEAFF. CDR3 DNA sequence: TGTGCCAGTAGCGATGGACAGGGGGTTTTGAACACTGAAGCTTTCTTT.

This clone turned up a few times. The rearrangement links TRBV6-5 to TRBJ1-5, with D perhaps TRBD1 (5 bases). CDR1 MNHEY and CDR2 SVGAGI come from the germline V gene. V dropped 6 bases and J dropped 4 bases, with 10 bases sitting between them. The CDR3 runs to 13 residues. Here the CDR3 DNA reads TGTGCCAGCAGGACAGTCCAAAATCAGCCCCAGCATTTT. This encodes CASRTVQNQPQHF.

V is TRBV4-1 and J is TRBJ2-3; 8 bases align to TRBD2. CDR1 and CDR2 (germline): MGHRA, YSYEKL. The CDR3 contains 16 residues. J gave up 3 bases and V 2 bases, and 7 bases lay outside the gene matches. The CDR3 spells CASSQPTGGPTDTQYF. The DNA for the CDR3 is TGCGCCAGCAGCCAACCGACGGGGGGGCCAACAGATACGCAGTATTTT.

This clone was seen just once. The chain has TRBV5-1 and TRBJ1-6; TRBD1 matches at 9 bases. Germline-derived CDR1 and CDR2 are SGHRS and YFSETQ. The CDR3 is 14 amino acids. J lost 9 bases, V lost 4 bases, and 5 bases had no gene match. The CDR3 loop reads CASSAGTGISPLHF. In nucleotides, the CDR3 is TGCGCCAGCAGCGCCGGGACAGGGATTTCACCCCTCCACTTT. Full variable domain (rest looked up from reference TRBV5-1 and TRBJ1-6): KAGVTQTPRYLIKTRGQQVTLSCSPISGHRSVSWYQQTPGQGLQFLFEYFSETQRNKGNFPGRFSGRQFSNSRSEMNVSTLELGDSALYLCASSAGTGISPLHFGNGTRLTVT.

The chain combines TRBV20-1 with TRBJ2-1, with D possibly matching TRBD2 (5 bases). Germline V gives CDR1 DFQATT, CDR2 SNEGSKA (reference sequence). The CDR3 extends over 11 amino acids. Trimming stripped 3 bases from V and 7 bases from J, with 7 bases between. The CDR3: CSASPGNEQFF. CDR3 nucleotide sequence: TGCAGTGCTAGTCCGGGGAATGAGCAGTTCTTC.

V is TRBV30 and J is TRBJ1-3, with D hard to call. There are 12 residues in the CDR3. From germline, CDR1 is GTSNPN and CDR2 SVGIG (reference sequence). The ends were cut back, 5 bases at V and 0 bases at J, with 5 bases in the middle. CDR3: CAWSNSGNTIYF. CDR3 nucleotides: TGTGCCTGGTCTAACTCTGGAAACACCATATATTTT.

J is TRBJ2-7 and V is TRBV10-1; D is possibly TRBD2 (5 bases). CDR1 and CDR2 (germline): WNHNN, SYGVQD (reference sequence). V lost 9 bases and J lost 0, with 12 bases in between. The CDR3 has 13 residues. The CDR3 sequence: CASRGCRSYEQYV. The CDR3 region has the DNA TGCGCCAGTCGAGGGTGTCGCTCCTACGAGCAGTACGTC.

In nucleotides, the CDR3 is TGTGCCAGCAGGTACGGGGACAGTCTATATGGCTACACCTTC. Its translation is CASRYGDSLYGYTF. The genes are TRBV6-5 and TRBJ1-2; 7 bases are shared with TRBD1. Germline V gene lookup returns CDR1 MNHEY and CDR2 SVGAGI. With V trimmed by 6 bases and J by 5 bases, 9 bases remained unmatched. This CDR3 is 14 amino acids long.